The 26 T cell receptor beta chains given below trace back to one sample, sequenced in a study of OX40 agonist ivuxolimab in advanced cancers. Clones were sequenced by immunoSEQ multiplex PCR, and TCRdb holds only the in-frame ones, with some missing. The table includes tens of thousands of clones, 75% to 90% detected once. Specimen: CD4+ or CD8+ T cells sorted from blood, collected in a trial of the OX40 agonist ivuxolimab. These receptors were obtained from an adult with an advanced solid tumor such as melanoma, head and neck, liver or kidney cancer.

This rearrangement joins TRBV11-3 to TRBJ1-2; D is unclear. V was trimmed by 0 bases and J by 8 bases, leaving 13 bases between them. Germline assignment: CDR1 SGHNT and CDR2 YENEEA. This CDR3 is 14 amino acids long. For the CDR3, the DNA is TGTGCCAGCAGCTTAGATAGGAAAAGGGAGGGCTACACCTTC. Encoded protein: CASSLDRKREGYTF.

The chain links TRBV5-1 to TRBJ2-5, with a tentative D call TRBD2 (7 bases). Germline-derived CDR1 and CDR2 are SGHRS and YFSETQ. There are 15 residues in the CDR3. Trimming removed 6 bases at V and 2 bases at J, with 17 bases between. The CDR3 DNA reads TGCGCCAGCACCCTGGGGGCGGGGGCACAAGAGACCCAGTACTTC. Residues: CASTLGAGAQETQYF.

CDR3 residues: CAWSLTGTQPQHF. The CDR3, as DNA: TGTGCCTGGAGTCTCACAGGGACCCAGCCCCAGCATTTT. V usage is TRBV30 and J usage is TRBJ1-5, with a weak D call TRBD1 (6 bases). The CDR3 loop spans 13 amino acids. Germline assignment: CDR1 GTSNPN and CDR2 SVGIG (reference sequence). Trimming shortened V by 2 bases and J by 7 bases, and 12 bases separated the two germline ends.

This clone was counted a single time. This chain connects TRBV2 to TRBJ2-1; TRBD2 aligns across 15 bases. Germline V gene lookup returns CDR1 SNHLY and CDR2 FYNNEI. The CDR3 loop spans 15 amino acids. Trimming cost V 7 bases and J 5 bases; bases outside gene matches: 3. The CDR3 region is CASKGLAGGHNEQFF. The CDR3 nucleotides read TGTGCCAGCAAGGGACTAGCGGGAGGCCACAATGAGCAGTTCTTC. Filled out from reference TRBV2 and TRBJ2-1, the complete variable domain reads EPEVTQTPSHQVTQMGQEVILRCVPISNHLYFYWYRQILGQKVEFLVSFYNNEISEKSEIFDDQFSVERPDGSNFTLKIRSTKLEDSAMYFCASKGLAGGHNEQFFGPGTRLTVL.

The chain employs TRBV30 and TRBJ1-2, with unresolved D. Germline CDR1 and CDR2: GTSNPN and SVGIG (reference sequence). The CDR3 runs to 14 residues. Trimming took off 2 bases at V and 0 bases at J, with 10 bases between the two ends. This chain's CDR3 is CAWSRKPTNYGYTF. The CDR3 DNA follows: TGTGCCTGGAGTCGAAAACCTACTAACTATGGCTACACCTTC.

This sequence joins TRBV5-1 and TRBJ2-1; maybe TRBD1 (5 bases). Germline CDR1 reads SGHRS; CDR2 reads YFSETQ. This CDR3 region has 14 residues. Trimming removed 1 base at V and 8 bases at J, with 13 bases between. CDR3 DNA: TGCGCCAGCAGCTTGAGGGGAAGGGGCGATGAGCAGTTCTTC. Protein product: CASSLRGRGDEQFF. Looking up the rest from reference TRBV5-1 and TRBJ2-1 gives the full variable domain: KAGVTQTPRYLIKTRGQQVTLSCSPISGHRSVSWYQQTPGQGLQFLFEYFSETQRNKGNFPGRFSGRQFSNSRSEMNVSTLELGDSALYLCASSLRGRGDEQFFGPGTRLTVL.

The chain has TRBV29-1 and TRBJ2-3, with 8 nucleotides matching TRBD1. The germline CDR1 and CDR2 sequences are SQVTM and ANQGSEA. CDR3 length: 15 residues. V was pared by 6 bases and J by 3 bases, with 11 bases of the junction left unmatched. CDR3 loop: CSVNRETGATDTQYF. In nucleotides, the CDR3 is TGCAGCGTCAACCGAGAGACAGGGGCAACAGATACGCAGTATTTT.

This chain joins TRBV6-1 and TRBJ1-3; 9 nucleotides align to TRBD1. The CDR3 spans 16 residues. J gave up 0 bases and V 3 bases, and 3 bases lay outside the gene matches. Germline CDR1 reads MNHNS; CDR2 reads SASEGT. This CDR3 is CASSEGTGLSGNTIYF. CDR3 in DNA: TGTGCCAGCAGTGAGGGGACAGGGCTCTCTGGAAACACCATATATTTT.

The rearrangement uses TRBV6-5 and TRBJ2-3; 12 bases are a match to TRBD2. The J segment lost 4 bases and the V segment lost 7 bases, leaving 6 bases of the junction unmatched. In germline, CDR1 is MNHEY, CDR2 SVGAGI. The CDR3 totals 15 residues. The CDR3 here is CASNRLAGEADTQYF. In nucleotides, the CDR3 is TGTGCCAGCAACCGACTAGCGGGGGAGGCAGATACGCAGTATTTT.

This clone was seen once. V usage is TRBV7-3 and J usage is TRBJ2-7, with 7 positions matching TRBD1. CDR3 size: 13 residues. The V segment lost 5 bases and the J segment 3 bases; nucleotides outside the gene matches: 4. In germline, CDR1 is SGHTA, CDR2 FQGTGA. The CDR3 DNA follows: TGTGCCAGCAGCCAGGGACAGAACTACGAGCAGTACTTC. Amino acids: CASSQGQNYEQYF.

This clone was seen a single time. The chain couples TRBV30 to TRBJ2-7, with D hard to call. The V gene lost 1 base and the J gene lost 5 bases, with 15 bases spanning the gap. Per the germline V gene, CDR1 is GTSNPN and CDR2 is SVGIG (reference sequence). The CDR3 has 14 amino acids. As DNA, the CDR3 is TGTGCCTGGAGTGGCCGGGTCTGGAGCCACGAGCAGTACTTC. Amino acid sequence: CAWSGRVWSHEQYF. Combining the CDR3 with reference TRBV30 and TRBJ2-7 gives the whole variable domain SQTIHQWPATLVQPVGSPLSLECTVEGTSNPNLYWYRQAAGRGLQLLFYSVGIGQISSEVPQNLSASRPQDRQFILSSKKLLLSDSGFYLCAWSGRVWSHEQYFGPGTRLTVT.

The rearrangement uses TRBV30 and TRBJ1-2; D is perhaps TRBD1 (5 bases). Trimming pared 1 base from V and 4 bases from J, leaving 10 bases between. Germline V gene data show CDR1 as GTSNPN and CDR2 as SVGIG (reference sequence). This CDR3 comprises 13 residues. CDR3 loop: CAWSATGAYGYTF. As DNA, the CDR3 is TGTGCCTGGAGTGCAACCGGGGCCTATGGCTACACCTTC.

CDR3 in amino acids: CASTKTGLVGDTQYF. CDR3 DNA: TGTGCCAGCACTAAAACCGGACTAGTTGGAGATACGCAGTATTTT. This chain links TRBV27 with TRBJ2-3, with 7 bases fitting TRBD2. CDR1 is MNHEY and CDR2 is SMNVEV in the germline V gene (reference sequence). CDR3 length: 15 amino acids. With 7 bases clipped from V and 5 bases from J, the junction kept 12 bases outside the gene matches.

This clone was recorded only once. The chain has TRBV6-1 and TRBJ1-2; D possibly corresponds to TRBD1 (6 bases). The CDR3 runs 13 residues. Trimming took 7 bases from V and 4 from J, leaving 13 bases between them. Germline V gene sequence: CDR1 MNHNS, CDR2 SASEGT. Here the CDR3 DNA reads TGTGCCAGCACCCCAGGGGATGCCTATGGCTACACCTTC. Encoded protein: CASTPGDAYGYTF.

The V gene is TRBV5-1, the J gene TRBJ2-6, with 10 bases that match TRBD1. The germline V gene has CDR1 SGHRS and CDR2 YFSETQ. This CDR3 is 18 amino acids long. V was pared by 4 bases and J by 0 bases, with 7 bases of the junction left unmatched. The CDR3 DNA reads TGCGCCAGCAGCCTCCCGGACAGGGGGAACTCTGGGGCCAACGTCCTGACTTTC. It encodes CASSLPDRGNSGANVLTF. The full variable domain, with the rest looked up from reference TRBV5-1 and TRBJ2-6, is KAGVTQTPRYLIKTRGQQVTLSCSPISGHRSVSWYQQTPGQGLQFLFEYFSETQRNKGNFPGRFSGRQFSNSRSEMNVSTLELGDSALYLCASSLPDRGNSGANVLTFGAGSRLTVL.

This clone was detected only once. The chain is built from TRBV6-4 and TRBJ2-3, with TRBD1 identical over 8 bases. Germline V gene lookup returns CDR1 MRHNA and CDR2 SNTAGT. J was trimmed by 6 bases and V by 4 bases; bases with no gene match: 9. This CDR3 is 15 amino acids long. As DNA, the CDR3 is TGTGCCAGCAGTGCTGGGACAGGTAATATGGATACGCAGTATTTT. It codes for CASSAGTGNMDTQYF.

The rearrangement uses TRBV19 and TRBJ1-2, with 9 nucleotides matching TRBD1. CDR1 LNHDA and CDR2 SQIVND come from the germline V gene (reference sequence). V gave up 7 bases and J gave up 1 base; unmatched junction bases: 4. The CDR3 has 14 residues. For the CDR3, the DNA is TGTGCCAGTACCCGGGACAGGGATAACTATGGCTACACCTTC. Residues: CASTRDRDNYGYTF. Looking up the rest from reference TRBV19 and TRBJ1-2 gives the full variable domain: DGGITQSPKYLFRKEGQNVTLSCEQNLNHDAMYWYRQDPGQGLRLIYYSQIVNDFQKGDIAEGYSVSREKKESFPLTVTSAQKNPTAFYLCASTRDRDNYGYTFGSGTRLTVV.

The gene calls are TRBV28 and TRBJ2-7; TRBD2 agrees at 9 bases. Per germline, CDR1 MDHEN and CDR2 SYDVKM. The CDR3 runs to 16 residues. V gave up 6 bases and J gave up 2 bases; unmatched junction bases: 11. The CDR3 DNA follows: TGTGCCAGCAGCCCGACGTTAGCGGGAGTGGCCTACGAGCAGTACTTC. It is translated as CASSPTLAGVAYEQYF.

This clone was detected only once. The CDR3 DNA reads TGTGCCAGCAGCGTAGGGACGGGGGCAAGGACAGATACGCAGTATTTT. Amino acid sequence: CASSVGTGARTDTQYF. This chain joins TRBV9 and TRBJ2-3; D might be TRBD1 or TRBD2, each matching 6 bases. The CDR3 length is 16 residues. The germline V and J ends were trimmed by 0 bases and 3 bases, with 14 bases remaining between them. CDR1 is SGDLS, CDR2 YYNGEE, per germline.

This clone was seen a handful of times. A read error may produce the germline difference seen at one junction end. Other nucleotide sequences from this sample produce the same CDR3. CDR3 residues: CASSPDRGPSYEQYF. Written as DNA, the CDR3 is TGTGCTAGCAGCCCGGACAGGGGGCCCTCCTACGAGCAGTACTTC. V usage is TRBV7-7 and J usage is TRBJ2-7; 11 nucleotides align to TRBD1. Germline V gene lookup returns CDR1 SSHAT and CDR2 FNYEAQ (reference sequence). This CDR3 spans 15 amino acids.

CDR3 in DNA: TGTGCCAGCAGCTTGACTAGCTGGGGGGAGCTGTTTTTT. Its protein is CASSLTSWGELFF. V is TRBV7-6 and J is TRBJ2-2; TRBD2 aligns across 7 bases. This CDR3 spans 13 amino acids. V was pared by 3 bases and J by 8 bases, with 3 bases of the junction left unmatched. Germline assignment: CDR1 SGHVS and CDR2 FNYEAQ.

This chain links TRBV2 with TRBJ2-3; D is undetermined. V lost 7 bases and J lost 3, with 11 bases in between. CDR3 length: 13 residues. Germline V CDR1 and CDR2: SNHLY, FYNNEI. For the CDR3, the DNA is TGTGCCAGCAATCCCCCGTTTACAGATACGCAGTATTTT. It translates to CASNPPFTDTQYF.

The V call is TRBV2, the J call TRBJ1-1, with TRBD1 identical over 9 bases. Trimming cost V 5 bases and J 4 bases; bases outside gene matches: 5. The CDR3 consists of 14 residues. CDR1 is SNHLY, CDR2 FYNNEI, per germline. The CDR3 loop is CASSLQGAITEAFF. The DNA of the CDR3 is TGTGCCAGCAGTCTACAGGGGGCAATCACTGAAGCTTTCTTT. Together with reference TRBV2 and TRBJ1-1, the CDR3 gives the full variable domain: EPEVTQTPSHQVTQMGQEVILRCVPISNHLYFYWYRQILGQKVEFLVSFYNNEISEKSEIFDDQFSVERPDGSNFTLKIRSTKLEDSAMYFCASSLQGAITEAFFGQGTRLTVV.

This clone occurred once. The CDR3 DNA reads as TGTGCCAGCAGTCCCTGGAGAGCAGATACGCAGTATTTT. Translating it yields CASSPWRADTQYF. J is TRBJ2-3 and V is TRBV6-5; no reliable D call. CDR3 length: 13 residues. CDR1 and CDR2 (germline): MNHEY, SVGAGI. Deletions cut 5 bases from V and 4 bases from J, with 10 bases between.

This clone appeared once. The chain joins TRBV28 to TRBJ2-7; no reliable D call. The CDR3 length is 12 residues. V lost 2 bases, J lost 7 bases, and 9 bases lay in between. CDR1 and CDR2 (germline): MDHEN, SYDVKM. CDR3 coding DNA: TGTGCCAGCAGTTTAGAAGGGTGGGAGCAGTACTTC. Encoded protein: CASSLEGWEQYF.

The V and J genes are TRBV30 and TRBJ2-7; D is possibly TRBD1 or TRBD2 (5 bases each). Trimming cost V 0 bases and J 9 bases, with 15 bases left between them. The CDR3 covers 13 residues. The V gene's germline CDR1 is GTSNPN and CDR2 SVGIG (reference sequence). CDR3 region: CAWSVRDLQTQYF. The CDR3 nucleotides are TGTGCCTGGAGTGTACGGGACCTGCAGACGCAGTACTTC.